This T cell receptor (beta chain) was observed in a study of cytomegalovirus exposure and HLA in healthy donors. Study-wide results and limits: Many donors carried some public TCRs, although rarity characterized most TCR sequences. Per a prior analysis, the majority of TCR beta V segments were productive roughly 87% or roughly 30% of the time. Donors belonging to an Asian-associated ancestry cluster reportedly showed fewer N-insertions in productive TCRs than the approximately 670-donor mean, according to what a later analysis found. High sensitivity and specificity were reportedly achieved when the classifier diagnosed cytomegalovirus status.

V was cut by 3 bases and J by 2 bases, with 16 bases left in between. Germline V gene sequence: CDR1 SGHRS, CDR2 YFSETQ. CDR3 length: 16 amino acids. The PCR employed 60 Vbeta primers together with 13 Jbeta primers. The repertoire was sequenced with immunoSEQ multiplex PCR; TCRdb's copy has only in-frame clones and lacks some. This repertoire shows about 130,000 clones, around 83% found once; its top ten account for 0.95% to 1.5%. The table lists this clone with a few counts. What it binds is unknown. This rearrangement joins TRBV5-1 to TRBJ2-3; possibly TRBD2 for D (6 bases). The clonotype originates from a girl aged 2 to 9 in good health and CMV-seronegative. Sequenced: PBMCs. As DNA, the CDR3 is TGCGCCAGCAGCTATGGAACCGGGACTGCCACAGATACGCAGTATTTT. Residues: CASSYGTGTATDTQYF. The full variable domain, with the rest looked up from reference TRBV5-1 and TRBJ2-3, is KAGVTQTPRYLIKTRGQQVTLSCSPISGHRSVSWYQQTPGQGLQFLFEYFSETQRNKGNFPGRFSGRQFSNSRSEMNVSTLELGDSALYLCASSYGTGTATDTQYFGPGTRLTVL.